A selection of T cell receptor beta chains follows, all from one sample in a study of shared clonotypes between healthy human individuals. Generated by immunoSEQ multiplex PCR, the TCRdb table keeps only in-frame clones and is missing some. The sample holds about 2.3 million clones, 90% to 95% seen once. The sequenced sample was naive CD4+ T cells from PBMCs. The receptors come from a man younger than 30 in good health. Some clones in this sample may be carry-over from other donors' samples. Both conserved end residues are part of each CDR3. D genes are given only for firm matches. Clone size is shown for a subset of rows, as once, few, many or a class of expanded clone.

TRBD2 . TRBJ2-7 TRBV28 CATRLAGVPEQYF TGTGCCACCAGACTAGCGGGAGTCCCCGAGCAGTACTTC
. . TRBJ1-2 TRBV9 CASAKTDGYGYTF TGTGCCAGCGCGAAGACCGACGGCTATGGCTACACCTTC
. . TRBJ2-3 TRBV5-6 CASSKGGTQYF TGTGCCAGCAGCAAAGGGGGTACGCAGTATTTT
. once TRBJ2-1 TRBV12-5 CASGRDPRSYNEQFF TGTGCTAGTGGACGGGACCCGCGCTCCTACAATGAGCAGTTCTTC
TRBD1 once TRBJ2-3 TRBV15 CATSSDRVPTDTQYF TGTGCCACCAGCAGTGACAGGGTACCCACAGATACGCAGTATTTT
. . TRBJ1-1 TRBV28 CASSIRRNTEAFF TGTGCCAGCAGTATCCGCAGGAACACTGAAGCTTTCTTT
. . TRBJ2-4 TRBV6-1 CASGPLLLDFVYF TGTGCCAGCGGACCGTTACTTTTGGACTTCGTTTACTTC
TRBD2 once TRBJ2-3 TRBV9 CASSERLADTDTQYF TGTGCCAGCAGCGAGCGACTAGCGGACACAGATACGCAGTATTTT
. . TRBJ2-3 TRBV6-1 CASSWASTDTQYF TGTGCCAGCAGTTGGGCCTCCACAGATACGCAGTATTTT
. . TRBJ2-1 TRBV6-5 CASSYSIRDYNEQFF TGTGCCAGCAGTTACTCAATCCGGGACTACAATGAGCAGTTCTTC
. few TRBJ1-5 TRBV29-1 CSVTSTLGQPQHF TGCAGCGTTACATCGACACTCGGTCAGCCCCAGCATTTT
TRBD2 . TRBJ2-7 TRBV9 CASSPLPRLASEQYF TGTGCCAGCAGCCCCCTACCCAGACTAGCGTCCGAGCAGTACTTC
. once TRBJ2-3 TRBV30 CAWSVPGRSTDTQYF TGTGCCTGGAGTGTACCTGGCAGAAGCACAGATACGCAGTATTTT
. . TRBJ2-5 TRBV5-4 CASSNSGGSETQYF TGTGCCAGCAGTAATTCGGGCGGAAGTGAGACCCAGTACTTC
TRBD1 . TRBJ1-1 TRBV6-1 CASSGQAMTEAFF TGTGCCAGCAGCGGACAGGCGATGACTGAAGCTTTCTTT
. . TRBJ1-2 TRBV4-1 CASSQVRRFYGYTF TGCGCCAGCAGCCAAGTGAGGCGCTTCTATGGCTACACCTTC
TRBD1 . TRBJ1-1 TRBV18 CASSITGGQGVSEAFF TGTGCCAGCTCTATCACAGGCGGTCAGGGGGTGAGTGAAGCTTTCTTT
TRBD1 . TRBJ1-3 TRBV6-4 CASSSGTGSQGGNTIYF TGTGCCAGCAGTTCCGGGACAGGGAGTCAGGGCGGAAACACCATATATTTT
TRBD2 . TRBJ2-1 TRBV11-3 CASSLGAGAYNEQFF TGTGCCAGCAGCCTGGGAGCGGGAGCCTACAATGAGCAGTTCTTC
TRBD1 . TRBJ2-7 TRBV6-1 CASSEVPRGPNEQYF TGTGCCAGCAGTGAAGTTCCTAGGGGGCCTAACGAGCAGTACTTC
. . TRBJ2-5 TRBV28 CASSQGGQETQYF TGTGCCAGCAGCCAGGGTGGCCAAGAGACCCAGTACTTC
. . TRBJ2-5 TRBV7-9 CASSSSSVPAETQYF TGTGCCAGCAGCTCTTCATCCGTACCAGCAGAGACCCAGTACTTC
TRBD2 . TRBJ2-2 TRBV29-1 CSVETFSGRPTGELFF TGCAGCGTTGAAACCTTCAGCGGGAGGCCCACCGGGGAGCTGTTTTTT
. . TRBJ2-7 TRBV18 CASSPGTTTYEQYF TGTGCCAGCTCACCGGGCACCACGACCTACGAGCAGTACTTC
. . TRBJ2-7 TRBV5-1 CASSLEGLSYEQYF TGCGCCAGCAGCTTGGAGGGGCTTTCCTACGAGCAGTACTTC
. . TRBJ1-4 TRBV4-1 CASSRTRVGARNEKLFF TGCGCCAGCAGCCGAACAAGGGTGGGGGCTCGAAATGAAAAACTGTTTTTT
. . TRBJ2-7 TRBV28 CASRDGGGIEQYF TGTGCCAGCAGGGACGGTGGGGGGATCGAGCAGTACTTC
. . TRBJ2-5 TRBV18 CASSLQETQYF TGTGCCAGCTCATTACAAGAGACCCAGTACTTC
. . TRBJ2-7 TRBV5-1 CASSYRDPGIYEQYF TGCGCCAGCAGCTACCGGGACCCAGGGATCTACGAGCAGTACTTC
. . TRBJ1-1 TRBV27 CASRRGSTEAFF TGTGCCAGCAGACGGGGGAGCACTGAAGCTTTCTTT
TRBD1 . TRBJ1-4 TRBV7-9 CASSHDREFNEKLFF TGTGCCAGCAGCCATGACAGGGAATTTAATGAAAAACTGTTTTTT
. . TRBJ1-5 TRBV28 CASSQNRAGQPQHF TGTGCCAGCAGTCAAAACAGGGCGGGCCAGCCCCAGCATTTT
TRBD2 . TRBJ2-3 TRBV7-9 CASSRPSGPRGDTQYF TGTGCCAGCAGCAGGCCTAGCGGGCCCAGAGGAGATACGCAGTATTTT
TRBD1 . TRBJ2-1 TRBV2 CASSEGTGDYNEQFF TGTGCCAGCAGTGAAGGGACAGGGGACTACAATGAGCAGTTCTTC
. . TRBJ1-2 TRBV6-1 CASSQRGGLGYTF TGTGCCAGCAGCCAAAGGGGGGGGCTCGGCTACACCTTC
. . TRBJ1-4 TRBV4-3 CASSQENGEKLFF TGCGCCAGCAGCCAAGAAAACGGTGAAAAACTGTTTTTT
. . TRBJ2-3 TRBV5-1 CASSLGITGFTDTQYF TGCGCCAGCAGCTTGGGGATCACGGGATTCACAGATACGCAGTATTTT
TRBD1 . TRBJ1-2 TRBV5-1 CASSSSGTGADGYTF TGCGCCAGCAGCTCATCCGGGACAGGCGCCGACGGCTACACCTTC
. . TRBJ2-5 TRBV5-1 CASSPGTHQQETQYF TGCGCCAGCAGCCCCGGGACACACCAACAAGAGACCCAGTACTTC
TRBD2 few TRBJ2-3 TRBV4-2 CASSQEAGTSGSTDTQYF TGTGCCAGCAGCCAAGAAGCCGGGACTAGCGGGAGCACAGATACGCAGTATTTT
. . TRBJ2-2 TRBV18 CASSHLTSLNTGELFF TGTGCCAGCTCACACCTAACTAGCCTTAACACCGGGGAGCTGTTTTTT
TRBD1 . TRBJ2-3 TRBV5-1 CASSLGDRGPTDTQYF TGCGCCAGCAGCTTGGGGGACAGGGGCCCCACAGATACGCAGTATTTT
TRBD1 . TRBJ2-7 TRBV11-1 CASSWGTGISEQYF TGTGCCAGCAGCTGGGGGACAGGGATTTCCGAGCAGTACTTC
. . TRBJ1-2 TRBV7-9 CASSLPTLEYGYTF TGTGCCAGCAGCTTACCCACCCTGGAATATGGCTACACCTTC
. . TRBJ1-4 TRBV11-1 CASSWGMDEKLFF TGTGCCAGCAGCTGGGGGATGGATGAAAAACTGTTTTTT
. once TRBJ2-5 TRBV9 CASSVGVGGQETQYF TGTGCCAGCAGCGTAGGGGTGGGTGGTCAAGAGACCCAGTACTTC
. few TRBJ2-3 TRBV9 CASSDYRTRTDTQYF TGTGCCAGCAGCGATTATAGGACCCGCACAGATACGCAGTATTTT
. . TRBJ1-6 TRBV10-3 CAISELGSRTSPLHF TGTGCCATCAGTGAGTTGGGCAGCCGGACTTCACCCCTCCACTTT